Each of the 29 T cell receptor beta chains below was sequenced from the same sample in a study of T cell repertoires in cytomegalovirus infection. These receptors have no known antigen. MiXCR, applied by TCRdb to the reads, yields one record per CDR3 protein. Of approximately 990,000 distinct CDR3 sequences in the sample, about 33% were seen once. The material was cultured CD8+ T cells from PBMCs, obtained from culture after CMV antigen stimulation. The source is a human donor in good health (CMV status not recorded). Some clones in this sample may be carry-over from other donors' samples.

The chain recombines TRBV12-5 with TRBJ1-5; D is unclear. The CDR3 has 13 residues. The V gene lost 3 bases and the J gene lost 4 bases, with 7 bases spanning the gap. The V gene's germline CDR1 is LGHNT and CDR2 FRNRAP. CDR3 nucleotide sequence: TGTGCTAGTGGTTTTGCCCTTAATCAGCCCCAGCATTTT. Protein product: CASGFALNQPQHF.

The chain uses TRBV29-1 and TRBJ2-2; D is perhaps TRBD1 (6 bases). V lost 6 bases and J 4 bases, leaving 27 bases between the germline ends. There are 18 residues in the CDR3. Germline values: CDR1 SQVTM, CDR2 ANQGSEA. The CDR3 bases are TGCAGCGTCTCTGGCTCCGACAGGCGTCCTAGGGGCACCGGGGAGCTGTTTTTT. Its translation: CSVSGSDRRPRGTGELFF.

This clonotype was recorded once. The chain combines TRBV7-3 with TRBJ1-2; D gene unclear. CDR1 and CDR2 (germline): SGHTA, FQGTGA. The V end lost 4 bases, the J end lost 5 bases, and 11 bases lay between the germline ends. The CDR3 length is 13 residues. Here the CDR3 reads CASSSHVEYGYTF. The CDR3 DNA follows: TGTGCCAGCAGCTCCCATGTGGAATATGGCTACACCTTC. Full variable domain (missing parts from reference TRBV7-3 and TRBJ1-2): GAGVSQTPSNKVTEKGKYVELRCDPISGHTALYWYRQSLGQGPEFLIYFQGTGAADDSGLPNDRFFAVRPEGSVSTLKIQRTERGDSAVYLCASSSHVEYGYTFGSGTRLTVV.

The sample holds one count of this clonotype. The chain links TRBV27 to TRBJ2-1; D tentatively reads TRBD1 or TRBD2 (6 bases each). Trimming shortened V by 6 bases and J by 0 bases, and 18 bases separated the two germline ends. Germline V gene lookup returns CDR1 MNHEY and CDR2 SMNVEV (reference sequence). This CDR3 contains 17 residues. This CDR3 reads CASRLGGGLSSYNEQFF. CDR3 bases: TGTGCCAGCAGACTCGGGGGCGGGCTGAGCTCCTACAATGAGCAGTTCTTC.

CDR3 sequence (DNA): TGTGCCAGCAGTGAATCTGATCACGGTGGCTACACCTTC. Amino acid sequence: CASSESDHGGYTF. This chain connects TRBV25-1 to TRBJ1-2; D remains unclear. The CDR3 extends over 13 amino acids. The germline gives CDR1 MGHDK, CDR2 SYGVNS. Trimming pared 1 base from V and 7 bases from J, leaving 10 bases between.

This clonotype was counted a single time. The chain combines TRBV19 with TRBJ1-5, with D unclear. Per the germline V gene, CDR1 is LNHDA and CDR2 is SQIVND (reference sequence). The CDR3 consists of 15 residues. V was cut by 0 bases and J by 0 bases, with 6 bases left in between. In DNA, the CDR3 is TGTGCCAGTAGTATAGAGGGTAATAGCAATCAGCCCCAGCATTTT. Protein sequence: CASSIEGNSNQPQHF.

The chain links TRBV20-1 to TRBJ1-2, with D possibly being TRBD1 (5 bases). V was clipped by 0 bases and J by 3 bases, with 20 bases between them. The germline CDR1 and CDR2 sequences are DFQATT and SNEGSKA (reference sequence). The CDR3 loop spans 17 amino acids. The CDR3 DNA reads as TGCAGTGCTAGAGATCCTCCCGCCGGGGCGCCGCACTATGGCTACACCTTC. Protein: CSARDPPAGAPHYGYTF.

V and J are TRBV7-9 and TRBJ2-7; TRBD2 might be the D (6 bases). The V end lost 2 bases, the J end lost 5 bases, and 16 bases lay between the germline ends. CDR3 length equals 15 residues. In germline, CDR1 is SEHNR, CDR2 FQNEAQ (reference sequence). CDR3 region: CASSLFGGAKNEQYF. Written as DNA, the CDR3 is TGTGCCAGCAGCTTATTCGGGGGAGCTAAGAACGAGCAGTACTTC.

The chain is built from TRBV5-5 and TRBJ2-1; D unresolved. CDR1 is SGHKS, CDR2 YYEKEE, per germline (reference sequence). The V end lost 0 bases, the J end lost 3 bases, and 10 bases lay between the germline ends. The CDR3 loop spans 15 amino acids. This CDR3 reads CASSLEVVFYNEQFF. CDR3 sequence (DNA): TGTGCCAGCAGCTTGGAGGTGGTGTTCTACAATGAGCAGTTCTTC.

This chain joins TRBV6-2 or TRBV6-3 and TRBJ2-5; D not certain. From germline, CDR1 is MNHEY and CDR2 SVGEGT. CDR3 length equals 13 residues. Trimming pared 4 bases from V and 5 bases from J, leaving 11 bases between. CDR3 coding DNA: TGTGCCAGCAGTTCCGTTTCTAGTGAGACCCAGTACTTC. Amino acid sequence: CASSSVSSETQYF.

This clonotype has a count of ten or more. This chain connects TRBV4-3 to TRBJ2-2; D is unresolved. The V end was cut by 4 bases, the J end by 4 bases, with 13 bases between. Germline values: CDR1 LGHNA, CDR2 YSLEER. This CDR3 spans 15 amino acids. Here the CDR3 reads CASSLGGGFTGELFF. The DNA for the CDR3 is TGCGCCAGCAGCCTAGGTGGTGGGTTCACCGGGGAGCTGTTTTTT.

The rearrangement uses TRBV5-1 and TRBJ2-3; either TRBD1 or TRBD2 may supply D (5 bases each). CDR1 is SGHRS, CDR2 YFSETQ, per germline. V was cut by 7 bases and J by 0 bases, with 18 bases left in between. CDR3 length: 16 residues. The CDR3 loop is CASLGAGPYSTDTQYF. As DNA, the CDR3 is TGCGCCAGCCTCGGGGCGGGCCCTTATAGCACAGATACGCAGTATTTT.

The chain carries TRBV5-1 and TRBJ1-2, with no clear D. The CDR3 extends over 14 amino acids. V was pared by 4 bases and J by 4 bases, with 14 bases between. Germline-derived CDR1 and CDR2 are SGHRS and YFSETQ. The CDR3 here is CASSAKGNGYGYTF. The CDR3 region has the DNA TGCGCCAGCAGCGCGAAGGGTAACGGCTATGGCTACACCTTC.

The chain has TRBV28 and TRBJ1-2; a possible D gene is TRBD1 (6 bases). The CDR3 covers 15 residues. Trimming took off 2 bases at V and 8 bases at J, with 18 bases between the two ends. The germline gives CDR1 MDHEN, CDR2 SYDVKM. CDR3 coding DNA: TGTGCCAGCAGTTTAGGGGGCGGGGCACAGCGGGGCTACACCTTC. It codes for CASSLGGGAQRGYTF.

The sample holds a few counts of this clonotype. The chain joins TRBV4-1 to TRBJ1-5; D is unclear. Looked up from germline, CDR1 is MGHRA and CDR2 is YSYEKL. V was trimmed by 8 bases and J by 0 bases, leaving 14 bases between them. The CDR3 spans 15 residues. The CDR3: CASALNGDSNQPQHF. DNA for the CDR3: TGCGCCAGCGCTCTCAACGGAGATAGCAATCAGCCCCAGCATTTT.

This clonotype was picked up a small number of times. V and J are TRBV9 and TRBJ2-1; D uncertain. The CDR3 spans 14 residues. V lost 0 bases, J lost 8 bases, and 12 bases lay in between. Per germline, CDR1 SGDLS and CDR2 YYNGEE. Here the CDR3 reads CASSVDGALDEQFF. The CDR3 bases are TGTGCCAGCAGCGTAGATGGTGCTTTGGATGAGCAGTTCTTC.

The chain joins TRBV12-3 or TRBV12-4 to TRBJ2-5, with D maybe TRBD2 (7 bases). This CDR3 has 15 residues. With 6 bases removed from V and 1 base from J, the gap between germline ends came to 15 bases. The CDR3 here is CASRAEGGVQETQYF. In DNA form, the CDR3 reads TGTGCCAGCAGGGCCGAGGGGGGGGTCCAAGAGACCCAGTACTTC.

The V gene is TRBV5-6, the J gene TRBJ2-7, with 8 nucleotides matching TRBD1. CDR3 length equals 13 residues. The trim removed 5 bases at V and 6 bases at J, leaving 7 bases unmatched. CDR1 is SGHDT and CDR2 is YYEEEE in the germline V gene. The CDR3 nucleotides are TGTGCCAGCAGTTCCGGGACAGGACCCGAGCAGTACGTC. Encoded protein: CASSSGTGPEQYV.

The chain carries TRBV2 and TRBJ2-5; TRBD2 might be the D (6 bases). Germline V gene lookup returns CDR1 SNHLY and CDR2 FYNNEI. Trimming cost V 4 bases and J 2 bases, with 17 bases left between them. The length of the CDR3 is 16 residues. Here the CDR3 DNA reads TGTGCCAGCAGTGTAAGGCTAGCGAGTACACAAGAGACCCAGTACTTC. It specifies CASSVRLASTQETQYF. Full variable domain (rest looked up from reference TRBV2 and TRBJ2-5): EPEVTQTPSHQVTQMGQEVILRCVPISNHLYFYWYRQILGQKVEFLVSFYNNEISEKSEIFDDQFSVERPDGSNFTLKIRSTKLEDSAMYFCASSVRLASTQETQYFGPGTRLLVL.

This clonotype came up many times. CDR3 protein: CASSYGGSQPQHF. CDR3 sequence (DNA): TGTGCCAGCTCCTACGGGGGTTCGCAGCCCCAGCATTTT. The chain employs TRBV6-6 and TRBJ1-5; possible D gene TRBD1, 5 bases. The CDR3 is 13 residues long. CDR1 is MNHNY and CDR2 is SVGAGI in the germline V gene (reference sequence). Trimming removed 8 bases at V and 7 bases at J, with 15 bases between.

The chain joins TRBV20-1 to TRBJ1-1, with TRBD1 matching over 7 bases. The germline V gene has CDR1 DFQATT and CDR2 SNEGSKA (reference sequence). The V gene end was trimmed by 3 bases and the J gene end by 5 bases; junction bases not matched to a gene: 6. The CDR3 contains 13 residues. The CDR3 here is CSARDRTKTEAFF. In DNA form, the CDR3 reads TGCAGTGCTAGGGACAGGACGAAAACTGAAGCTTTCTTT.

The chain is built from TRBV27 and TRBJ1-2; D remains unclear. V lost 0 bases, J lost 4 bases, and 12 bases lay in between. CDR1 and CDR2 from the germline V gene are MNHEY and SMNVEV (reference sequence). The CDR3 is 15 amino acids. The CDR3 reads CASSLSASISYGYTF. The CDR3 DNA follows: TGTGCCAGCAGTTTATCGGCCTCAATATCCTATGGCTACACCTTC.

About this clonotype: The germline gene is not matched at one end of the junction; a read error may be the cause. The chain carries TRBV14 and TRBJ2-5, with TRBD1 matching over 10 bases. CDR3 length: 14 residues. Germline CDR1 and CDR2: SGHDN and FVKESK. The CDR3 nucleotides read TGTACCAGCAGCCTCCGGACAGGGGGGGAGACCCAGTACTTC. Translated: CTSSLRTGGETQYF.

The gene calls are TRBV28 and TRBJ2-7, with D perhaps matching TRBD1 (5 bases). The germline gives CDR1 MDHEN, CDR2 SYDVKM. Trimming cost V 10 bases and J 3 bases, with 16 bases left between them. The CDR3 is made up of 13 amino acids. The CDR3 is CATVQGFGYEQYF. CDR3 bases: TGTGCCACCGTCCAGGGTTTCGGCTACGAGCAGTACTTC.

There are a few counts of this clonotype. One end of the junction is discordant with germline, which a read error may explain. CDR3 sequence reads: CASSGGGGETQYF. CDR3 coding DNA: TGTGCTAGCAGCGGCGGGGGGGGAGAGACCCAGTACTTC. This sequence joins TRBV7-7 and TRBJ2-5, with TRBD2 matching over 9 bases. Germline CDR1 reads SSHAT; CDR2 reads FNYEAQ (reference sequence). The CDR3 runs to 13 residues.

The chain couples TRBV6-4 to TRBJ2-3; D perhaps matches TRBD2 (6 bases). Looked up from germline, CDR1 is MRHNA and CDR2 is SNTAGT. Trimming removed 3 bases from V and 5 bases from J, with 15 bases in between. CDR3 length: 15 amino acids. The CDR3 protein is CASSEIAEAGDTQYF. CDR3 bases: TGTGCCAGCAGTGAGATAGCGGAGGCGGGAGATACGCAGTATTTT.

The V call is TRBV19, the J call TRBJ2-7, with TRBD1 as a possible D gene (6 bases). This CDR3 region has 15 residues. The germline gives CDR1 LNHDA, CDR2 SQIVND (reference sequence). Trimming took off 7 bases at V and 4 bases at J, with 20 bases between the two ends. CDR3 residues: CASTPAGDSGYEQYF. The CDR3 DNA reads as TGTGCCAGTACCCCCGCAGGGGATTCGGGGTACGAGCAGTACTTC.

The CDR3 DNA is TGTGCCAGCAGCCCTCCCGGGACAGGGAATACTGAAGCTTTCTTT. Its protein product is CASSPPGTGNTEAFF. This chain links TRBV7-6 with TRBJ1-1, with 9 bases matching TRBD1. Germline V gives CDR1 SGHVS, CDR2 FNYEAQ. The CDR3 runs 15 residues. V dropped 5 bases and J dropped 5; count of bases not matched to a gene: 9. Full variable domain (missing parts from reference TRBV7-6 and TRBJ1-1): GAGVSQSPRYKVTKRGQDVALRCDPISGHVSLYWYRQALGQGPEFLTYFNYEAQQDKSGLPNDRFSAERPEGSISTLTIQRTEQRDSAMYRCASSPPGTGNTEAFFGQGTRLTVV.

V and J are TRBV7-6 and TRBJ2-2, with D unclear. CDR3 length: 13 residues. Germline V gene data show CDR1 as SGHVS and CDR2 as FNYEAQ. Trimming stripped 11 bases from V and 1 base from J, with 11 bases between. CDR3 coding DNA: TGTGCCTCAGGACCGATGAACACCGGGGAGCTGTTTTTT. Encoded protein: CASGPMNTGELFF.